This T cell receptor (beta chain) is from a study of cytomegalovirus exposure and HLA in healthy donors. The protocol was immunoSEQ multiplex PCR, while the TCRdb copy is restricted to in-frame clones and leaves out a portion. The table includes fewer than 120,000 clones, around 89% detected once. Trimming stripped 5 bases from V and 4 bases from J, with 30 bases between. Germline values: CDR1 LGHNA, CDR2 YSLEER. The CDR3 sequence is 20 residues long. Notes on this clone: Its specificity is unknown.

General observations from the study: It was found in a later analysis that first-cohort TCR clusters tended to co-occur in the 120 validation repertoires. Reports described diagnosis of cytomegalovirus status by the classifier as highly specific and sensitive.

This TCR derives from a woman aged 25 to 39 in good health and CMV-seropositive. The sample was PBMCs. The chain links TRBV4-3 to TRBJ1-5; D is unresolved. CDR3 sequence: CASSFCRVNFDTSPNQPQHF. CDR3 bases: TGCGCCAGCAGCTTTTGTCGAGTTAATTTCGACACCTCCCCTAATCAGCCCCAGCATTTT.